Following are 8 T cell receptor beta chains from one sample sequenced in a study of blood T cell repertoires in COVID-19. This table comes from immunoSEQ multiplex PCR, and its TCRdb copy is limited to in-frame clones, with some not included. Of some 120,000 clones in the sample, 90% were seen once. Material for sequencing was peripheral blood. The receptors stem from a man in his sixties with COVID-19, enrolled during active disease.

The V and J genes are TRBV19 and TRBJ2-7; 10 bases agree with TRBD1. The germline CDR1 and CDR2 sequences are LNHDA and SQIVND (reference sequence). Losses at the gene ends were 3 bases for V and 6 bases for J; bases not matched to a gene: 11. CDR3 length: 16 amino acids. The CDR3 DNA is TGTGCCAGTAGTATGTCCGGGACAGGGGCCCAGGGCGAGCAGTACTTC. This encodes CASSMSGTGAQGEQYF.

The genes are TRBV2 and TRBJ2-3, with 8 positions matching TRBD1. Germline V gives CDR1 SNHLY, CDR2 FYNNEI. V trimming: 6 bases; J trimming: 3 bases; junction bases outside the gene matches: 8. The CDR3 extends over 15 amino acids. In nucleotides, the CDR3 is TGTGCCAGCAGGTTAGACAGGGGCGGGACAGATACGCAGTATTTT. This translates into CASRLDRGGTDTQYF.

This rearrangement joins TRBV18 to TRBJ1-2, with a tentative D call TRBD1 (6 bases). Germline loops: CDR1 KGHSH, CDR2 LQKENI. V was pared by 2 bases and J by 8 bases, with 12 bases between. This CDR3 is 13 amino acids long. CDR3 protein: CASSPDEGVGYTF. The CDR3 bases are TGTGCCAGCTCACCAGACGAGGGGGTCGGCTACACCTTC.

The V and J genes are TRBV6-1 and TRBJ2-7; D perhaps matches TRBD2 (6 bases). The CDR3 runs 13 residues. Germline V gene sequence: CDR1 MNHNS, CDR2 SASEGT. V shed 1 base and J shed 2 bases, with 6 bases lying between them. The CDR3 DNA follows: TGTGCCAGCAGTGAAGGGGAGGCCTACGAGCAGTACTTC. It is translated as CASSEGEAYEQYF.

V is TRBV3-1 (or the pseudogene TRBV3-2) and J is TRBJ2-7; 8 bases align to TRBD2. This CDR3 spans 14 amino acids. V shed 8 bases and J 0 bases; nucleotides not matched to a gene: 6. Germline lookup yields CDR1 LGHDT and CDR2 YNNKEL (reference sequence). The CDR3 loop reads CASQGLGSSYEQYF. The CDR3 coding sequence is TGTGCCAGCCAGGGACTAGGAAGCTCCTACGAGCAGTACTTC.

The chain couples TRBV5-4 to TRBJ2-7; 7 bases align to TRBD1. From germline, CDR1 is SGHNT and CDR2 YYREEE (reference sequence). The CDR3 has 15 residues. V gave up 4 bases and J gave up 2 bases; unmatched junction bases: 9. CDR3 DNA sequence: TGTGCCAGCAGCGCGACACGGACAGGCGCCTACGAGCAGTACTTC. It codes for CASSATRTGAYEQYF.

V gene TRBV7-3 combines with J gene TRBJ1-1; D is possibly TRBD1 (5 bases). In germline, CDR1 is SGHTA, CDR2 FQGTGA. The CDR3 extends over 15 amino acids. V lost 1 base and J 3 bases, leaving 12 bases between the germline ends. In nucleotides, the CDR3 is TGTGCCAGCAGCTTAAGCCGACAGATGGACACTGAAGCTTTCTTT. It is translated as CASSLSRQMDTEAFF.

The chain uses TRBV5-1 and TRBJ2-1; 7 bases are a match to TRBD2. V shed 3 bases, J shed 5 bases, and the junction held 11 bases outside the gene matches. Germline values: CDR1 SGHRS, CDR2 YFSETQ. The length of the CDR3 is 16 residues. The CDR3 protein is CASSSLPSGVHNEQFF. The CDR3 nucleotides are TGCGCCAGCAGCTCCCTACCCAGCGGGGTACACAATGAGCAGTTCTTC.